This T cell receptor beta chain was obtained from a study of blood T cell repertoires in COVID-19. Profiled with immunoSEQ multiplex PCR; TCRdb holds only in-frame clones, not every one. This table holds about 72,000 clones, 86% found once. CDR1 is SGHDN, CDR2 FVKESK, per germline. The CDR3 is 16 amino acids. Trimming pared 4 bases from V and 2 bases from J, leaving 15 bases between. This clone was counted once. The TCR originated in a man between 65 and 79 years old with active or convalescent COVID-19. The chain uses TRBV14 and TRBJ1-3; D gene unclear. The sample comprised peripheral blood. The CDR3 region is CASSPMTPGAGNTIYF. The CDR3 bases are TGTGCCAGCAGCCCTATGACCCCCGGGGCTGGAAACACCATATATTTT.